One T cell receptor (beta chain) is described in this entry. Its antigen target is currently unknown. One base away there is no much larger clone; base qualities are not given. Library preparation was by 5' RACE. The second PCR ran for about 6 to 11 cycles and used a J-beta primer mix along with a sample-barcoded 5' primer. A unique molecular identifier was introduced onto each TCR beta cDNA molecule by a template-switch 5' adaptor carrying 12 random nucleotides. Each sample yielded at least 2.5 million CDR3-containing paired-end reads. The Mint cDNA synthesis kit, primed by a TRBC-specific oligonucleotide, was used to synthesize first-strand cDNA from all RNA. All cDNA was treated with uracil-DNA glycosylase and then went through a first 18-cycle PCR with the universal primers M1SS and BC2_uni_R. The paper's data handling went like this. Normalization of each sample was performed by random selection of 1 million high-quality reads, each carrying a distinct molecular identifier. Reads with shared molecular identifiers were discarded instead of being binned into consensus sequences. MiTCR, run with a Q25 quality threshold and the strictest error-elimination algorithm, handled CDR3 identification, clonotype clustering and error correction. A nonparametric unseen species model using Euler transformation provided a lower-bound estimate of total TCR beta diversity. TCRdb reanalyzed the raw reads on its own, using fastp at Q25 for trimming and MiXCR for clone calling, and kept in-frame beta chains. Rows merge per CDR3 protein into single entries with the most common DNA and genes. TCRdb, not the authors, supplied the V and J calls. The sample yields fewer than 2,000,000 distinct CDR3 sequences; more than 35% were counted once. Clones ranked in the top ten supply more than 20% of the sample.

The sample comes from a study of blood T cells in healthy people across ages (dated by TCRdb to the mid-2010s). Background for the entire study: In model experiments, template switching captured about one uniquely barcoded TCR beta cDNA molecule for every two T cells. To track age-related changes in TCR beta repertoire diversity, the study relied on deep sequencing normalized with unique cDNA molecular identifiers. Four age groups were formed from the donors: young (average about 15 years), middle-aged (approximately 40), aged (around 62) and long-lived (less than 85). To avoid experimental bias, donors of different ages were spread randomly across the sequencing lanes. For two donors (one aged 18 to 30 and one aged 80 or older), the study analyzed two additional independent replicas of 1 million unique cDNA reads from the same blood draw. The study at large found these results: Observed TCR beta diversity per million T cells fell roughly linearly with age, and a significant reduction was already apparent by age roughly 40. Estimates of total diversity based on one million sequenced T cells were regarded as lower bounds and as underestimates. Compared with the aged group, the long-lived group had more naive CD4+ T cells, fewer expanded clones and increased TCR diversity, a pattern suggesting age selection. Because profiling used bulk unsorted PBMCs, naive and antigen-experienced compartments could not be compared conclusively. Because the CMV infection status of the donors was unknown, age-related changes in expanded clonotypes may potentially have been confounded. There was a strong correlation between observed TCR beta diversity and the percentage of naive T cells measured by flow cytometry.

Systemically healthy Caucasian individuals from Russia, 39 in total and aged about 6 to 90 years, were included as donors. Each donor gave 8.5 to 10 milliliters of peripheral blood, collected into EDTA-treated Vacutainer tubes. Ficoll-Paque density-gradient centrifugation was used to isolate PBMCs, with at least 6 million obtained per sample. Trizol reagent was used to extract total RNA from the PBMCs, yielding at least 5 micrograms per sample. Naive CD45RAhigh/CD27high T cell percentages were measured by flow cytometry on a PBMC aliquot from every donor. V and J are truncated by 3 bases and 5 bases respectively, leaving an intervening sequence of 8 bases. The CDR3, cysteine through phenylalanine, is 13 amino acids long. Only CDR3 DNA is held: 39 bases, read in frame from base 1.

Recombination joined TRBV12-3 or TRBV12-4 with TRBJ1-5, with no confident D gene call. This sequence was found in a human donor in good health. The sequenced sample consisted of blood. The sequenced DNA is TGTGCCAGCAGTTTGGCCCAGGATCAGCCCCAGCATTTT. Its protein reads: CASSLAQDQPQHF.